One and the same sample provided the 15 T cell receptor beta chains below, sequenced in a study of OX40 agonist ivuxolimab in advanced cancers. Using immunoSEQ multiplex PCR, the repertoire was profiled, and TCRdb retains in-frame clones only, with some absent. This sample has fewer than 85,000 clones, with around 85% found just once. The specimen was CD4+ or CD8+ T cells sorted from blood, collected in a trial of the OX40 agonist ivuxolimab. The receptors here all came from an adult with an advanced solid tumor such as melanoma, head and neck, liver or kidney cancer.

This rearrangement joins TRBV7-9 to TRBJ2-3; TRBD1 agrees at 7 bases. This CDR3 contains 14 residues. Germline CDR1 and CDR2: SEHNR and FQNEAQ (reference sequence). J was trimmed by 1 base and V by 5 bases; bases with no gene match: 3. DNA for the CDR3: TGTGCCAGCAGCACCGGGACAGGCACAGATACGCAGTATTTT. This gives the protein CASSTGTGTDTQYF.

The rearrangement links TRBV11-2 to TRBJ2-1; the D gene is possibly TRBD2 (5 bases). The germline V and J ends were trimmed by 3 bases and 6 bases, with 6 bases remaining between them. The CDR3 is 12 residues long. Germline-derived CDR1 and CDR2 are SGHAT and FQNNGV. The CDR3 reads CASSFSVNEQFF. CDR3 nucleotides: TGTGCCAGCAGCTTTAGCGTCAATGAGCAGTTCTTC.

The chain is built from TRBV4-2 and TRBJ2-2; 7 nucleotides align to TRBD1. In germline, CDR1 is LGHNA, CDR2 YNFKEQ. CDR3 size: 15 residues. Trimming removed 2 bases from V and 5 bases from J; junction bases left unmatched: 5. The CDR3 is CASSQRTTGTGELFF. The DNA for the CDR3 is TGTGCCAGCAGCCAACGGACGACAGGGACCGGGGAGCTGTTTTTT.

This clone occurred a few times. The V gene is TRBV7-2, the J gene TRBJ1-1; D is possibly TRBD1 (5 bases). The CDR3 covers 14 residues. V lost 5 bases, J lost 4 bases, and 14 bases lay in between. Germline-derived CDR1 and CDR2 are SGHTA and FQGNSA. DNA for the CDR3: TGTGCCAGCAGCCCGGGGCGTGGGAGCACTGAAGCTTTCTTT. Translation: CASSPGRGSTEAFF.

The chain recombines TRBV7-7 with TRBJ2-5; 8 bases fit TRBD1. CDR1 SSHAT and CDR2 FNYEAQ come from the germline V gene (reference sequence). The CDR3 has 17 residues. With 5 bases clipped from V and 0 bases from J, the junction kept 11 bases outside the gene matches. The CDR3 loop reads CASSAGQGRRNQETQYF. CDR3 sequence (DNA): TGTGCCAGCAGCGCAGGACAGGGTCGGAGAAACCAAGAGACCCAGTACTTC. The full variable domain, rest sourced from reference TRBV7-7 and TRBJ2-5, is GAGVSQSPRYKVTKRGQDVTLRCDPISSHATLYWYQQALGQGPEFLTYFNYEAQPDKSGLPSDRFSAERPEGSISTLTIQRTEQRDSAMYRCASSAGQGRRNQETQYFGPGTRLLVL.

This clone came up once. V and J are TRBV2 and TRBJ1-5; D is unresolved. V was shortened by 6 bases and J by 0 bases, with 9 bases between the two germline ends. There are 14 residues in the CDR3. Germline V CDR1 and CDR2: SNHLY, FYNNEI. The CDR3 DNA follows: TGTGCCAGCAGGTCGGGAAATAGCAATCAGCCCCAGCATTTT. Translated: CASRSGNSNQPQHF.

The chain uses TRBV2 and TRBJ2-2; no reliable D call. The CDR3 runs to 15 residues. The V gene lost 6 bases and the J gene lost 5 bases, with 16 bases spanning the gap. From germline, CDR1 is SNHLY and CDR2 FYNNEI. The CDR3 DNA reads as TGTGCCAGCAGGGGTGGGGTTGCAACGACCGGGGAGCTGTTTTTT. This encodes CASRGGVATTGELFF.

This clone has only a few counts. CDR3 bases: TGTGCCACCGGGACCGCGTACGAGCAGTACTTC. It is translated as CATGTAYEQYF. The chain is built from TRBV6-5 and TRBJ2-7, with D tentatively TRBD1 or TRBD2 (5 bases each). CDR1 and CDR2 from the germline V gene are MNHEY and SVGAGI. Trimming took off 10 bases at V and 4 bases at J, with 11 bases between the two ends. The CDR3 extends over 11 amino acids.

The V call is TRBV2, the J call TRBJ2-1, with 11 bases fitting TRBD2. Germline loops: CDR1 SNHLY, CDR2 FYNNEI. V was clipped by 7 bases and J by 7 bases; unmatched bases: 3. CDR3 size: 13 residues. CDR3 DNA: TGTGCCAGCAAAAGGACTAGCGGGAATGAGCAGTTCTTC. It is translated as CASKRTSGNEQFF.

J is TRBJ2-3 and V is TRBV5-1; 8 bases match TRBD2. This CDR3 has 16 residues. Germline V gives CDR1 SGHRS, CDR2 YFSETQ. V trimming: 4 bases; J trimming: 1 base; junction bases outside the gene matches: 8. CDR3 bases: TGCGCCAGCAGCCCCTTCGGGGGGGCCGGCACAGATACGCAGTATTTT. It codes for CASSPFGGAGTDTQYF.

CDR3: CASSEQGEQFF. In DNA form, the CDR3 reads TGTGCCAGCAGTGAACAGGGTGAGCAGTTCTTC. J is TRBJ2-1 and V is TRBV2, with a tentative D call TRBD1 (5 bases). V lost 2 bases to trimming and J lost 9 bases, with 5 bases between them. The CDR3 is made up of 11 amino acids. The V gene's germline CDR1 is SNHLY and CDR2 FYNNEI.

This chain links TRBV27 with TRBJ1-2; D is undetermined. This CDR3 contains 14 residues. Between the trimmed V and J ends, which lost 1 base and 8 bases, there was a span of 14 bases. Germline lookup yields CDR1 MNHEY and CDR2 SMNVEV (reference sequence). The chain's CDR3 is CASSLFGSAGGYTF. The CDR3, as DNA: TGTGCCAGCAGTTTATTCGGATCGGCGGGCGGCTACACCTTC.

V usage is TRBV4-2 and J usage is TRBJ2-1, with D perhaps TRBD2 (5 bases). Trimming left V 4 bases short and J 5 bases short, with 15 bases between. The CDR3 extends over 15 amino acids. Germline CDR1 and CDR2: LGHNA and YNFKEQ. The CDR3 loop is CASSPADLGHNEQFF. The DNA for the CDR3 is TGTGCCAGCAGCCCAGCGGACCTGGGCCACAATGAGCAGTTCTTC.

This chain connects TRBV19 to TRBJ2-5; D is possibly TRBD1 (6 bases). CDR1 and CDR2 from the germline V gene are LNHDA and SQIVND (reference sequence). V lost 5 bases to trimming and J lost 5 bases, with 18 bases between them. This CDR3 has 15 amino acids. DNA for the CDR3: TGTGCCAGTAGTCCTTCGACAGGCCGATTGGAGACCCAGTACTTC. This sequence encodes CASSPSTGRLETQYF.

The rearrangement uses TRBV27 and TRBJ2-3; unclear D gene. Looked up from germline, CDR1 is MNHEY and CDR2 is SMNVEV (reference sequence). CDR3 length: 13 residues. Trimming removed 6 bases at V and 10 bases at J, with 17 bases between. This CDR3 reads CASRAHDPRAQYF. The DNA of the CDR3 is TGTGCCAGCAGGGCCCACGACCCACGGGCGCAGTATTTT.